This T cell receptor (beta chain) was sequenced during a study of shared clonotypes between healthy human individuals. Using immunoSEQ multiplex PCR, the repertoire was profiled, and TCRdb retains in-frame clones only, with some absent. The sample includes approximately 1,500,000 clones, around 97% of them seen just once. Healthy HIV-negative adults with no recent acute infections or vaccinations were recruited as donors. Germline V gene lookup returns CDR1 SGHRS and CDR2 YFSETQ. There are 13 residues in the CDR3. V shed 1 base and J shed 7 bases, with 12 bases lying between them. The specimen was naive CD4+ T cells sorted from blood. Subset: CD45RA+ positively selected. V gene TRBV5-1 combines with J gene TRBJ2-7; either TRBD1 or TRBD2 may fit D (6 bases each). This receptor was obtained from a man aged 25 to 40 in good health. The CDR3 DNA follows: TGCGCCAGCAGCTTGACAGTAGGGGGGGAGCAGTACTTC. Its translation: CASSLTVGGEQYF.